One sample yielded the 5 T cell receptor beta chains listed below, sequenced in a study of T cell responses to AZD1222 COVID-19 vaccine. Sequencing used immunoSEQ multiplex PCR; TCRdb keeps in-frame clones, though not all of them. Of tens of thousands of clones in the sample, around 91% were seen once. The source was peripheral blood, collected on day 0 of AZD1222 vaccination. The receptors stem from an adult in good health.

This clone turned up a few times. The V gene is TRBV14, the J gene TRBJ2-1; D is uncertain. The length of the CDR3 is 13 residues. V was pared by 0 bases and J by 12 bases, with 12 bases between. Germline V gene sequence: CDR1 SGHDN, CDR2 FVKESK. CDR3 residues: CASSQDRRVAQFF. The DNA for the CDR3 is TGTGCCAGCAGCCAAGATAGGCGAGTAGCGCAGTTCTTC.

The CDR3 DNA sequence: TGTGCCAGCAGCTTAAGCGGAAGCACAGATACGCAGTATTTT. This translates into CASSLSGSTDTQYF. The gene calls are TRBV7-2 and TRBJ2-3, with D possibly TRBD2 on 5 matching bases. CDR3 length equals 14 residues. Germline values: CDR1 SGHTA, CDR2 FQGNSA. V was trimmed by 2 bases and J by 0 bases, leaving 6 bases between them.

V is TRBV6-1 and J is TRBJ2-5, with D tentatively TRBD2 (5 bases). The CDR3 spans 14 residues. In germline, CDR1 is MNHNS, CDR2 SASEGT. V gave up 1 base and J gave up 5 bases, with 11 bases separating them. CDR3 residues: CASSEVYRGETQYF. The CDR3 region has the DNA TGTGCCAGCAGTGAAGTTTACCGAGGGGAGACCCAGTACTTC.

The chain uses TRBV2 and TRBJ2-7; 9 bases are shared with TRBD2. Trimming cost V 6 bases and J 5 bases; bases outside gene matches: 11. Germline V gene data show CDR1 as SNHLY and CDR2 as FYNNEI. The CDR3 extends over 15 amino acids. In nucleotides, the CDR3 is TGTGCCAGCAGGTGGGTGAGTAGCGGGAGCAACGAGCAGTACTTC. Protein sequence: CASRWVSSGSNEQYF.

The chain couples TRBV18 to TRBJ1-2; D gene uncertain. V lost 3 bases and J lost 4, with 12 bases in between. This CDR3 spans 14 amino acids. Germline CDR1 reads KGHSH; CDR2 reads LQKENI. CDR3 protein: CASSPLDLGYGYTF. CDR3 sequence (DNA): TGTGCCAGCTCACCTTTGGACTTAGGCTATGGCTACACCTTC.